The T cell receptor beta chain under discussion was sequenced for a study of blood T cell repertoires in COVID-19. Profiling relied on immunoSEQ multiplex PCR, and the TCRdb table lists in-frame clones only, not all of them. The sample has more than 300,000 clones, roughly 89% seen once. The clonotype was recovered from a woman between 25 and 40 years old with COVID-19, enrolled during active disease. Sequenced: peripheral blood.

The CDR3 sequence is CASSPKDRANYGYTF. The CDR3 DNA sequence: TGTGCCAGCAGCCCAAAGGACAGGGCTAACTATGGCTACACCTTC. This chain uses TRBV7-9 with TRBJ1-2, with 8 nucleotides matching TRBD1. The CDR3 has 15 residues. Trimming cost V 5 bases and J 0 bases; bases outside gene matches: 5. Germline V gene sequence: CDR1 SEHNR, CDR2 FQNEAQ (reference sequence).